This T cell receptor (beta chain) was retrieved from a study of OX40 agonist ivuxolimab in advanced cancers. Study summary: Earlier treatment with anti-PD-1, anti-PD-L1 or anti-CTLA-4 was permitted, and about 40% had received some.

Study results and limitations: With doses of 0.1 to 3.0 mg/kg, CD4+ and CD8+ blood T cells had undergone clonal expansion by week 6. The work left the antigen specificity of expanded peripheral T cells undetermined.

Germline CDR1 and CDR2: MNHNY and SVGAGI (reference sequence). Trimming removed 7 bases from V and 5 bases from J; junction bases left unmatched: 9. The CDR3 is made up of 15 amino acids. A remark on this clone: What it binds is not known.

TCRdb's copy holds only in-frame clones and misses some; the assay was immunoSEQ multiplex PCR. The repertoire has some 49,000 clones, approximately 86% of them found once; the top ten carry approximately 52%. The V call is TRBV6-6, the J call TRBJ1-1; 11 bases line up with TRBD1. The origin of this receptor is an adult with an advanced solid tumor such as melanoma, head and neck, liver or kidney cancer. Source: CD4+ or CD8+ T cells sorted from blood, taken in a trial of the OX40 agonist ivuxolimab. The CDR3 spells CASIFGQGATTEAFF. CDR3 coding DNA: TGTGCCAGCATCTTCGGACAGGGGGCGACGACTGAAGCTTTCTTT.